The clone carrying this T cell receptor (beta chain) has just a few counts. No antigen is known for it. This specimen belongs to a study of blood T cells in healthy people across ages. Study findings and constraints: Naive CD4+ cell counts and diversity both ran higher in long-lived than in aged donors. Percentage of naive T cells showed a strong correlation with TCR beta diversity.

It was with a sample-barcoded 5' primer and a J-beta primer mix that a second PCR of roughly 7 to 11 cycles was run. A template-switch adaptor that had 12 random nucleotides put a tag on each cDNA molecule. Individual samples furnished no less than 2.5 million CDR3-containing paired-end reads apiece. MiXCR, run by TCRdb on the 5' RACE reads, gives a single entry per CDR3 protein. This sample has about 1.6 million distinct CDR3 sequences, with approximately 32% found just once. The sample was blood. The clonotype comes from a woman in her thirties in good health.

CDR3 coding DNA: TGTGCCAGCAGCGTAGCTAGTAGTACCTACAATGAGCAGTTCTTC. Its translation: CASSVASSTYNEQFF. The chain combines TRBV9 with TRBJ2-1; unclear D gene. The CDR3 is 15 amino acids. Looked up from germline, CDR1 is SGDLS and CDR2 is YYNGEE. Trimming took 0 bases from V and 2 from J, leaving 9 bases between them.